The 10 T cell receptor beta chains reported below all come from one sample, sequenced in a study of blood T cell repertoires in COVID-19. Assay: immunoSEQ multiplex PCR; the TCRdb copy retains only in-frame clones and omits some. The sample records 490,000 or so clones, roughly 90% being singletons. Sequencing used PBMCs or T cells enriched from blood (not recorded which). Every receptor here comes from a woman between 40 and 55 years old who had recovered from COVID-19.

The genes are TRBV18 and TRBJ1-1; 9 positions agree with TRBD1. V shed 2 bases and J 5 bases; nucleotides not matched to a gene: 3. The CDR3 length is 14 residues. Germline V lookup: CDR1 KGHSH, CDR2 LQKENI. The CDR3 nucleotides are TGTGCCAGCTCACCAGGGACAGGGAGAACTGAAGCTTTCTTT. This sequence encodes CASSPGTGRTEAFF. Using reference TRBV18 and TRBJ1-1 for the parts outside the CDR3, the full variable domain is NAGVMQNPRHLVRRRGQEARLRCSPMKGHSHVYWYRQLPEEGLKFMVYLQKENIIDESGMPKERFSAEFPKEGPSILRIQQVVRGDSAAYFCASSPGTGRTEAFFGQGTRLTVV.

The chain is built from TRBV6-2 or TRBV6-3 and TRBJ1-4; D unresolved. Germline values: CDR1 MNHEY, CDR2 SVGEGT. Trimming removed 2 bases from V and 0 bases from J, with 10 bases in between. The CDR3 totals 16 residues. CDR3 protein: CASSYGQPATNEKLFF. DNA for the CDR3: TGTGCCAGCAGTTACGGGCAACCTGCAACTAATGAAAAACTGTTTTTT.

The chain couples TRBV9 to TRBJ2-7; a possible D gene is TRBD2 (6 bases). Between the trimmed V and J ends, which lost 4 bases and 4 bases, there was a span of 18 bases. CDR3 size: 15 residues. CDR1 SGDLS and CDR2 YYNGEE come from the germline V gene. The CDR3 region is CASSTDPGLMYEQYF. CDR3 DNA sequence: TGTGCCAGCAGCACAGACCCGGGACTGATGTACGAGCAGTACTTC.

The chain links TRBV5-1 to TRBJ2-7; 12 bases map to TRBD2. Looked up from germline, CDR1 is SGHRS and CDR2 is YFSETQ. Trimming removed 4 bases from V and 9 bases from J; junction bases left unmatched: 8. CDR3 length: 14 amino acids. DNA of the CDR3: TGCGCCAGCAGCCTGGAGGGACTAGCGGGCACGCAGTACTTC. Its protein is CASSLEGLAGTQYF.

The chain is built from TRBV27 and TRBJ2-1; D uncertain. CDR1 and CDR2 from the germline V gene are MNHEY and SMNVEV (reference sequence). V was pared by 5 bases and J by 3 bases, with 11 bases between. The CDR3 loop spans 14 amino acids. CDR3 in DNA: TGTGCCAGCAGTCCTGAGCGCGTCTACAATGAGCAGTTCTTC. Amino acid sequence: CASSPERVYNEQFF.

The chain couples TRBV6-1 to TRBJ1-2, with a tentative D call TRBD1 (5 bases). The length of the CDR3 is 15 residues. Trimming pared 3 bases from V and 0 bases from J, leaving 11 bases between. Per the germline V gene, CDR1 is MNHNS and CDR2 is SASEGT. The CDR3, as DNA: TGTGCCAGCAGTGAGAGACAGCATACTAACTATGGCTACACCTTC. Translation gives CASSERQHTNYGYTF.

The chain recombines TRBV6-2 or TRBV6-3 with TRBJ2-2, with 7 positions matching TRBD2. The CDR3 covers 15 residues. CDR1 and CDR2 from the germline V gene are MNHEY and SVGEGT. V was clipped by 2 bases and J by 5 bases; unmatched bases: 5. CDR3 DNA sequence: TGTGCCAGCAGTTACGCCGGACTAGTGACCGGGGAGCTGTTTTTT. It yields the protein CASSYAGLVTGELFF.

This clone was picked up a small number of times. The rearrangement uses TRBV5-1 and TRBJ1-2; D is possibly TRBD1 (5 bases). The V end lost 2 bases, the J end lost 4 bases, and 12 bases lay between the germline ends. The length of the CDR3 is 14 residues. Germline CDR1 and CDR2: SGHRS and YFSETQ. CDR3 nucleotides: TGCGCCAGCAGCTTAACACAGGACCCCTATGGCTACACCTTC. This encodes CASSLTQDPYGYTF. Using reference TRBV5-1 and TRBJ1-2 for the parts outside the CDR3, the full variable domain is KAGVTQTPRYLIKTRGQQVTLSCSPISGHRSVSWYQQTPGQGLQFLFEYFSETQRNKGNFPGRFSGRQFSNSRSEMNVSTLELGDSALYLCASSLTQDPYGYTFGSGTRLTVV.

The CDR3 sequence: CASSLARWETQYF. The CDR3 DNA follows: TGTGCCAGCAGCTTAGCGAGGTGGGAGACCCAGTACTTC. V gene TRBV7-2 combines with J gene TRBJ2-5, with D unresolved. The CDR3 sequence is 13 residues long. CDR1 and CDR2 from the germline V gene are SGHTA and FQGNSA. Trimming took off 0 bases at V and 5 bases at J, with 7 bases between the two ends.

DNA for the CDR3: TGTGCCAGCTGCCCCAGGGGGAATCAGCCCCAGCATTTT. It translates to CASCPRGNQPQHF. The rearrangement uses TRBV6-5 and TRBJ1-5, with TRBD1 identical over 7 bases. V dropped 8 bases and J dropped 4; count of bases not matched to a gene: 5. CDR3 length: 13 residues. CDR1 and CDR2 from the germline V gene are MNHEY and SVGAGI.